This TCR beta chain was profiled in a study of blood T cell repertoires in COVID-19. Study-level information: From T cells, B-cell-depleted T cells, or PBMCs came the material, which was cDNA or gDNA.

The repertoire was sequenced with immunoSEQ multiplex PCR; TCRdb's copy has only in-frame clones and lacks some. The sample consists of around 310,000 clones, roughly 90% of them appearing once. Germline lookup yields CDR1 MNHEY and CDR2 SMNVEV (reference sequence). The CDR3 is made up of 16 amino acids. Study members were between roughly 18 and 100 years old and lived in about two dozen US regions. Two consecutive negative NP/OP PCR tests, clearance, or resolved symptoms defined Cohort 3 recovery. A note on this clone: An end of the junction differs from the germline gene, which may be a read error.

The sample comprised PBMCs or T cells enriched from blood (not recorded which). The V and J genes are TRBV27 and TRBJ1-6, with TRBD1 matching over 7 bases. This TCR was sampled from a middle-aged woman who had recovered from COVID-19. This CDR3 is CASSPTGASYNSPLYF. For the CDR3, the DNA is TGTGCCAGCAGTCCCACAGGGGCTTCCTATAATTCACCCCTCTACTTT.